These 26 T cell receptor beta chains were sequenced from one sample in a study of CD8+ T cells in alopecia areata. Treatment meaning: oral pan-JAK inhibitor, 5-10 mg twice daily. Sequencing templates came from extracted RNA that was reverse transcribed into cDNA. TCRdb's table, derived via immunoSEQ multiplex PCR, lists solely in-frame clones and lacks some. The repertoire holds about 190,000 clones, around three fifths seen once, with under 1.2% in the top ten. The sequencing used CD4+ T cells sorted from blood, collected at week 24, from a patient treated with tofacitinib. The receptors originated from a human donor with alopecia areata.

This chain joins TRBV29-1 and TRBJ2-7; D gene uncertain. Per germline, CDR1 SQVTM and CDR2 ANQGSEA. This CDR3 has 12 residues. Between the trimmed V and J ends, which lost 3 bases and 1 base, there was a span of 7 bases. The CDR3 DNA is TGCAGCGTTGACCACGGGTCCTACGAGCAGTACTTC. This sequence encodes CSVDHGSYEQYF.

The chain has TRBV2 and TRBJ1-2; 7 nucleotides match TRBD1. V trimming: 4 bases; J trimming: 6 bases; junction bases outside the gene matches: 11. CDR3 length: 15 residues. The germline CDR1 and CDR2 sequences are SNHLY and FYNNEI. The CDR3 loop is CASSVWGGGGDGYTF. DNA for the CDR3: TGTGCCAGCAGTGTGTGGGGAGGGGGCGGAGATGGCTACACCTTC.

The chain recombines TRBV29-1 with TRBJ1-2, with a weak D call TRBD1 (5 bases). V was pared by 6 bases and J by 5 bases, with 25 bases between. CDR1 and CDR2 from the germline V gene are SQVTM and ANQGSEA. This CDR3 comprises 16 residues. CDR3 residues: CSVGPLGPAGGYGYTF. The CDR3 coding sequence is TGCAGCGTGGGGCCCCTGGGTCCAGCCGGGGGGTATGGCTACACCTTC.

The genes are TRBV19 and TRBJ2-3, with 9 nucleotides matching TRBD2. Germline CDR1 is LNHDA and CDR2 is SQIVND (reference sequence). Trimming cost V 1 base and J 4 bases; bases outside gene matches: 6. This CDR3 has 16 residues. The CDR3 loop reads CASSIVGGGAADTQYF. The CDR3 DNA sequence: TGTGCCAGTAGTATAGTTGGCGGGGGGGCCGCAGATACGCAGTATTTT.

J is TRBJ2-1 and V is TRBV9; weak D call: TRBD2 (6 bases). The V end was cut by 0 bases, the J end by 9 bases, with 16 bases between. CDR3 length: 15 amino acids. From germline, CDR1 is SGDLS and CDR2 YYNGEE. The CDR3 is CASSVGVEFGGEQFF. The DNA for the CDR3 is TGTGCCAGCAGCGTAGGAGTCGAATTCGGGGGTGAGCAGTTCTTC.

This clone was picked up a small number of times. The chain uses TRBV7-9 and TRBJ2-7; 8 nucleotides agree with TRBD2. In germline, CDR1 is SEHNR, CDR2 FQNEAQ (reference sequence). This CDR3 contains 12 residues. V trimming: 5 bases; J trimming: 3 bases; junction bases outside the gene matches: 0. Written as DNA, the CDR3 is TGTGCCAGCAGCACTAGCGGCTACGAGCAGTACTTC. The encoded protein is CASSTSGYEQYF.

V gene TRBV11-2 combines with J gene TRBJ1-4; 11 bases align to TRBD1. CDR1 is SGHAT and CDR2 is FQNNGV in the germline V gene. CDR3 length equals 15 residues. After removal of 0 bases from V and 7 bases from J, the junction contained 1 base not matched to a gene. The CDR3 DNA is TGTGCCAGCAGCTTAGACGGGACAGGGGGTGAAAAACTGTTTTTT. Amino acids: CASSLDGTGGEKLFF.

The V gene is TRBV7-2, the J gene TRBJ2-7; possible D gene TRBD2, 5 bases. This CDR3 contains 12 residues. Germline-derived CDR1 and CDR2 are SGHTA and FQGNSA. V lost 4 bases to trimming and J lost 3 bases, with 7 bases between them. CDR3 in DNA: TGTGCCAGCAGCTCACGGGGCTACGAGCAGTACTTC. It yields the protein CASSSRGYEQYF.

This chain links TRBV30 with TRBJ1-4; possible D gene TRBD1, 5 bases. Germline V CDR1 and CDR2: GTSNPN, SVGIG (reference sequence). V lost 0 bases to trimming and J lost 7 bases, with 9 bases between them. The CDR3 sequence is 13 residues long. CDR3 in amino acids: CAWSVKGTEKLFF. CDR3 nucleotide sequence: TGTGCCTGGAGTGTAAAGGGGACTGAAAAACTGTTTTTT. Looking up the rest from reference TRBV30 and TRBJ1-4 gives the full variable domain: SQTIHQWPATLVQPVGSPLSLECTVEGTSNPNLYWYRQAAGRGLQLLFYSVGIGQISSEVPQNLSASRPQDRQFILSSKKLLLSDSGFYLCAWSVKGTEKLFFGSGTQLSVL.

The genes are TRBV29-1 and TRBJ1-2; TRBD1 aligns across 9 bases. V was clipped by 6 bases and J by 7 bases; unmatched bases: 15. Germline V CDR1 and CDR2: SQVTM, ANQGSEA. The CDR3 covers 15 residues. The CDR3 region is CSVGTGMGTGSGYTF. The CDR3, as DNA: TGCAGCGTGGGGACTGGCATGGGGACAGGGAGTGGCTACACCTTC.

The chain is built from TRBV14 and TRBJ2-3; 7 nucleotides match TRBD1. V dropped 4 bases and J dropped 8; count of bases not matched to a gene: 12. The CDR3 has 15 amino acids. Germline CDR1 reads SGHDN; CDR2 reads FVKESK. For the CDR3, the DNA is TGTGCCAGCAGCCGCCCCGGGACAGCGCGATTTACGCAGTATTTT. It specifies CASSRPGTARFTQYF.

The chain couples TRBV25-1 to TRBJ2-3; the D gene is possibly TRBD1 (5 bases). The germline V gene encodes CDR1 MGHDK and CDR2 SYGVNS. This CDR3 is 13 amino acids long. V was clipped by 2 bases and J by 14 bases, with 17 bases between them. For the CDR3, the DNA is TGTGCCAGCAGTGAAAGGACCGTAGGGGCCCGGTATTTT. It translates to CASSERTVGARYF.

In this sample, this clone turned up a few times. The rearrangement joins TRBV5-8 to TRBJ1-5; D ambiguous. V was trimmed by 0 bases and J by 6 bases, leaving 7 bases between them. CDR3 length: 13 amino acids. CDR1 is SGHTS and CDR2 is YDEGEE in the germline V gene. CDR3 sequence (DNA): TGTGCCAGCAGCTTGGTTACAAGTCAGCCCCAGCATTTT. Protein sequence: CASSLVTSQPQHF.

This chain uses TRBV29-1 with TRBJ1-2; D is ambiguous. The CDR3 runs 13 residues. Germline V gives CDR1 SQVTM, CDR2 ANQGSEA. Trimming removed 7 bases from V and 0 bases from J, with 12 bases in between. CDR3 sequence reads: CSADSNTNYGYTF. The CDR3, as DNA: TGCAGCGCCGACTCCAACACTAACTATGGCTACACCTTC.

V and J are TRBV30 and TRBJ2-1; 7 bases agree with TRBD2. CDR1 and CDR2 (germline): GTSNPN, SVGIG (reference sequence). This CDR3 has 16 amino acids. V shed 1 base, J shed 6 bases, and the junction held 12 bases outside the gene matches. The CDR3 loop is CAWSARGETEINEQFF. CDR3 in DNA: TGTGCCTGGAGTGCCCGGGGGGAGACAGAAATCAATGAGCAGTTCTTC.

The V and J genes are TRBV9 and TRBJ2-6; 9 bases map to TRBD1. The V and J ends lost 3 bases and 1 base, in that order; junction bases with no gene match: 5. The V gene's germline CDR1 is SGDLS and CDR2 YYNGEE. The CDR3 is 17 residues long. The CDR3: CASSAGTGQSGANVLTF. For the CDR3, the DNA is TGTGCCAGCAGCGCCGGGACAGGGCAATCTGGGGCCAACGTCCTGACTTTC.

This clone turned up a few times. The chain has TRBV28 and TRBJ2-1; TRBD2 matches 13 bases. V gave up 8 bases and J gave up 2 bases; unmatched junction bases: 15. This CDR3 is built from 19 residues. Germline V gene lookup returns CDR1 MDHEN and CDR2 SYDVKM. Here the CDR3 reads CASCTAGTSGDLTYNEQFF. In DNA, the CDR3 is TGTGCCAGCTGCACAGCCGGGACTAGCGGGGATCTAACCTACAATGAGCAGTTCTTC. The full variable domain, completed using reference TRBV28 and TRBJ2-1, is DVKVTQSSRYLVKRTGEKVFLECVQDMDHENMFWYRQDPGLGLRLIYFSYDVKMKEKGDIPEGYSVSREKKERFSLILESASTNQTSMYLCASCTAGTSGDLTYNEQFFGPGTRLTVL.

The table lists this clone with a few counts. The rearrangement joins TRBV9 to TRBJ1-1; no definite D call. CDR1 is SGDLS and CDR2 is YYNGEE in the germline V gene. Trimming pared 0 bases from V and 1 base from J, leaving 10 bases between. This CDR3 spans 15 amino acids. In nucleotides, the CDR3 is TGTGCCAGCAGCGTAGTAGGTTCAGAGAACACTGAAGCTTTCTTT. Its translation: CASSVVGSENTEAFF.

The chain joins TRBV10-3 to TRBJ2-1, with 8 positions matching TRBD1. Germline loops: CDR1 ENHRY, CDR2 SYGVKD. With V trimmed by 9 bases and J by 5 bases, 3 bases remained unmatched. This CDR3 has 12 residues. CDR3 bases: TGTGCCATAGACAGGGGACACAATGAGCAGTTCTTC. It specifies CAIDRGHNEQFF.

V and J are TRBV7-9 and TRBJ2-7; D might be TRBD1 or TRBD2, each matching 6 bases. The CDR3 has 14 residues. Germline V gene sequence: CDR1 SEHNR, CDR2 FQNEAQ (reference sequence). V was clipped by 6 bases and J by 3 bases, with 15 bases between them. The CDR3 coding sequence is TGTGCCAGCAGTTTAATGGGGGGCAACTACGAGCAGTACTTC. Its translation: CASSLMGGNYEQYF.

This chain uses TRBV9 with TRBJ2-2; D is unresolved. Deletions cut 4 bases from V and 4 bases from J, with 17 bases between. This CDR3 has 16 amino acids. The germline CDR1 and CDR2 sequences are SGDLS and YYNGEE. In nucleotides, the CDR3 is TGTGCCAGCAGCCCCCGTTCGGGCCTTAGCACCGGGGAGCTGTTTTTT. It is translated as CASSPRSGLSTGELFF.

This clone has just a few counts. The chain uses TRBV27 and TRBJ1-1, with TRBD1 matching 9 bases. In germline, CDR1 is MNHEY, CDR2 SMNVEV (reference sequence). Trimming at V came to 4 bases and at J to 7 bases, leaving 7 bases not matched to a gene. The CDR3 spans 14 residues. The CDR3 protein is CASSYRGQGFEAFF. The CDR3 DNA reads TGTGCCAGCAGTTACAGGGGACAGGGATTTGAAGCTTTCTTT.

The CDR3 bases are TGTGCCAGCAGCCCGAGGCAGGGGAACACAGATACGCAGTATTTT. Translating it yields CASSPRQGNTDTQYF. The chain has TRBV6-6 and TRBJ2-3; possibly TRBD1 for D (6 bases). This CDR3 has 15 residues. Germline V gene data show CDR1 as MNHNY and CDR2 as SVGAGI (reference sequence). Trimming removed 6 bases at V and 2 bases at J, with 15 bases between.

The chain links TRBV4-3 to TRBJ2-4; unclear D gene. Germline loops: CDR1 LGHNA, CDR2 YSLEER. Trimming took 0 bases from V and 6 from J, leaving 9 bases between them. This CDR3 has 14 amino acids. The CDR3 reads CASSQERTRNIQYF. The CDR3 nucleotides are TGCGCCAGCAGCCAAGAACGCACGAGAAACATTCAGTACTTC.

This clone was counted only a few times. The CDR3 sequence is CASSLGAGSSYNEQFF. The CDR3 DNA reads TGTGCCAGCAGCTTAGGGGCTGGGAGCTCCTACAATGAGCAGTTCTTC. The chain uses TRBV7-6 and TRBJ2-1, with D possibly being TRBD2 (5 bases). CDR1 and CDR2 from the germline V gene are SGHVS and FNYEAQ. This CDR3 comprises 16 residues. Between the trimmed V and J ends, which lost 1 base and 0 bases, there was a span of 10 bases.

This clone was picked up a small number of times. This chain joins TRBV9 and TRBJ2-7; TRBD1 matches 7 bases. The V gene end was trimmed by 3 bases and the J gene end by 12 bases; junction bases not matched to a gene: 12. Germline V lookup: CDR1 SGDLS, CDR2 YYNGEE. The CDR3 length is 13 residues. The CDR3 region has the DNA TGTGCCAGCAGCGGATCATATGGGGGACAGCGGTACTTC. Residues: CASSGSYGGQRYF.